This TCR beta chain originates from a study of cytomegalovirus exposure and HLA in healthy donors (dated by TCRdb to the late 2010s). About the investigation overall: According to an earlier analysis of several hundred of the donors, about 170 million T cells yielded over 100 million unique TCR beta sequences and 250 to 350 Gb of sequence data. Roughly 290 gigabases of sequencing data and approximately 92 million unique TCR sequences made up an early release that covered fewer than 650 HLA-typed donors. The genetic ancestry cluster associated with self-reported Caucasian donors included 65% to 90% of the roughly 390 genotyped donors. The study aimed to test whether cataloging public T cell receptors could reveal signatures of past pathogen exposure. The T cell repertoires of several hundred subjects were profiled by immunosequencing and related to cytomegalovirus serostatus. In addition to the first cohort of approximately 650 subjects, a separate validation cohort of 130 or so different subjects was used. To predict cytomegalovirus infection status, the study combined high-throughput TCR immunosequencing, statistical association of individual TCRs with disease status, and machine learning. In a later analysis, previously published TCR beta repertoires from roughly 710 donors were re-analyzed and high-resolution HLA genotyping was added so that TCR occurrence patterns could be studied. The later analysis used no new phenotypic data to find candidate immune exposures, relying instead on TCR beta sequences and their occurrence across donors. An earlier analysis of some 600 of the donors applied high-throughput TCR beta sequencing to assess whether each TCR beta V gene segment acted as functional or pseudogenic. Alongside the repertoire data, information on donor age, sex, ethnicity and CMV serostatus was compiled. A later genetic analysis used genome-wide SNP genotypes for about 60% of the roughly 700 donors, treating that subset as a discovery cohort. Every discovery cohort repertoire had been produced on one sequencing platform. HLA typing included class I and class II loci at four-digit resolution. Typing coverage differed by locus: A, B, C, DRB1 and DQB1 were typed in about 620-640 donors, DQA1 in approximately 520, DPA1 in 600 to 610, and DPB1 in 450 to 480. Four or five DR-DQ haplotypes were handled as single units for association and clustering because linkage in the cohort was strong. Among around 400 genotyped donors of the cohort, an average of roughly 230,000 unique TCR beta nucleotide sequences was sequenced per donor, of which about 19% were non-productive. Overall study results and their limits: Compared with equally common non-associated chains, HLA-associated TCR beta chains in a later analysis were more clonally expanded and had lower generation probabilities. A later analysis found that most CMV-associated TCR beta chains appeared HLA-restricted, with HLA associations seemingly driven largely by CMV exposure. Strong co-occurrence of HLA alleles, especially DR and DQ, made assigning TCR associations to individual alleles difficult. The only immune exposure information available for the cohort was CMV serostatus. Most TCR sequences were observed very rarely across donors, whereas some public TCRs were present in many individuals. Some IMGT-functional V segments, including TRBV6-2 and TRBV6-3, could not be told apart with the 87-base-pair reads, so those segments were excluded. Linkage disequilibrium might explain the correlated functional status among segregating V segments, but an unknown experimental factor could not be excluded. Because HLA typing was unavailable for some donors at each locus, only the typed subset was used in association tests. The earlier analysis of about 600 of the donors excluded approximately 15 rarely observed V segments, including chromosome 9 orphons, because counts were too low. A further reported finding was that TCR beta sequences accurately predicted the HLA-A and HLA-B alleles for most subjects in the first cohort. In a later analysis, some 17,000 TCR beta sequences were associated with specific HLA alleles at a false discovery rate of 0.05. Cytomegalovirus status was reported to be diagnosed by the classifier with high specificity and sensitivity in both the original and validation cohorts. In an earlier analysis of 450 to 750 of the donors, most TCR beta V segments appeared in productive rearrangements about 87% or about 30% of the time, broadly matching IMGT annotations. Several of the top co-occurrence clusters appeared to be linked to parvovirus B19, influenza, CMV and Epstein-Barr virus, according to a later analysis. A later analysis found that TCR association rates varied across HLA loci, with DRB1 alleles showing the most associated TCRs and HLA-C alleles the fewest. In this cohort, only TCR beta chains were sequenced, and detectable features were limited by the absence of alpha or paired-chain data. The authors suggested that the approach could potentially be generalized to other disease states and immunological phenotypes. V-gene and J-gene trimming of TCR beta chains was associated with a missense DCLRE1C variant in a later genetic analysis, and the association was replicated in an independent cohort. A cluster of highly shared sequence variants was judged likely to be a technical artifact of the sequencing pipeline. In vitro tests confirmed that three of the cytomegalovirus-associated TCR beta chains recognize cytomegalovirus antigens. Presence/absence analyses assumed roughly uniform sequencing depth across donors, an assumption that may not hold. In the study, approximately 160 TCR beta chains were listed as associated with cytomegalovirus. Compared with the roughly 710-donor mean, donors in an Asian-associated ancestry cluster had fewer N-insertions in productive TCRs, according to a later genetic analysis.

At the junction V is shortened by 3 bases and J by 6 bases, with 15 bases in between. From the cysteine through the phenylalanine, the CDR3 covers 15 amino acids. The entry retains the CDR3 DNA only, 45 bases that are in frame from base 1. CDR1 and CDR2 were assigned from the germline V gene as SGHRS and YFSETQ. In total, about 650 healthy bone marrow donors made up the cohort. All cohort members were sampled while nominally healthy, although unrecorded immune exposures were likely present. The donor was CMV seropositive and was included in the group of almost 300 seropositive cohort members. A peripheral blood sample was collected from each donor, and TCR beta sequencing was performed on peripheral blood mononuclear cells. Genomic DNA was extracted from the blood cell samples with the Qiagen DNeasy Blood Extraction Kit. The library came from the immunoSEQ multiplex PCR assay. For the multiplex PCR, a mixture combining 60 forward primers for TCR Vbeta segments and 13 reverse primers for TCR Jbeta segments was used. The CDR3 region of rearranged TCR beta genes was amplified from genomic DNA with a multiplex PCR assay. The amplified TCR beta libraries were sequenced on the Illumina HiSeq System as 87-base-pair reads. Processing in the source paper ran as follows. In a later analysis, some 80 million unique TCR beta chains were counted across the 666 repertoires, and about 10 million of these chains were shared by at least two donors. Raw reads were error-corrected and collapsed into unique sequences with a nearest-neighbor algorithm that merged closely related sequences to remove PCR and sequencing errors. CDR3 sequences were aligned to IMGT reference sequences to assign V, D and J gene segments. For a sequence to be retained, a match of at least six nucleotides to both a V gene segment and a J gene segment was required. A rearrangement counted as productive if the CDR3 had no stop codons and remained in frame with V and J, and every other rearrangement counted as non-productive. CDR3 was defined according to IMGT convention as the region running from the second conserved V-encoded cysteine to the conserved J-encoded phenylalanine. The earlier analysis of fewer than 700 of the donors excluded sequences that lacked an unambiguous match to a single V gene segment. In an earlier analysis of several hundred of the donors, a V segment was called functional when productive rearrangements were above 56.7%, and segregating when the standard deviation between donors exceeded 5%. A statistical classification framework was built to diagnose cytomegalovirus status from the catalog of TCR beta chain sequences. A later analysis assigned V and J genes by comparing TCR nucleotide sequences with IMGT/GENE-DB human TR gene sequences. In a later analysis, CDR3 sequences and most-parsimonious VDJ recombination scenarios were assigned using the TCRdist pipeline. In a later analysis, each TCR beta chain was defined by its CDR3 amino acid sequence together with its V-gene family, and reads lacking a unique V-gene family were excluded. To address suspected cross-contamination and a sequencing artifact, a later analysis removed under 600 highly shared, low-generation-probability nucleotide sequences. For each public chain, a later analysis derived a clonal expansion index from normalized ranks of inferred template counts within each repertoire. In a later analysis, generation probabilities were computed with a VDJ recombination model fitted to out-of-frame rearrangements, and the resulting probabilities were checked against IGoR. Hypergeometric tests were used in a later analysis to score TCR-TCR, TCR-HLA and TCR-CMV co-occurrence, with a repertoire-size bias correction applied to the TCR pairs. A later analysis estimated false discovery rates by permuting HLA or CMV assignments 20 times. In a later analysis, co-occurring TCRs were grouped using DBSCAN, and TCRdist sequence similarity was added for clustering within HLA-allele-positive subsets. Co-occurrence clustering excluded repertoires with fewer than 30,000 or more than 120,000 public chains, plus five with anomalous nucleotide sharing. Drawn from immuneACCESS, this table holds only the in-frame rearrangements with V and J called that TCRdb kept. Clones are partly lost; checked studies trace under half to an unresolved V gene and leave the rest unexplained. V, J and clone size are taken as reported in that table, and D and trimming were inferred from the DNA itself. In this sample the table shows approximately 160,000 clones, around 68% of which occur a single time. The top ten constitute 2.5% to 3% of the sample.

For this clone: This clone's antigen is unknown. The sample holds no much larger clone one base away, and base qualities are not on file.

The sequence joins TRBV5-1 to TRBJ1-4; perhaps TRBD1 is the D gene, with 5 bases matching. The TCR sequence derives from a woman aged 40 to 50 in good health and CMV-seropositive. The sample consisted of PBMCs. The sequenced DNA: TGCGCCAGCAGCTCTGACAGATTTCGGGATGAAAAACTGTTTTTT. The encoded protein is CASSSDRFRDEKLFF.